The 8 T cell receptor beta chains below all came from one sample that was sequenced in a study of cytomegalovirus exposure and HLA in healthy donors. Both 60 Vbeta primers and 13 Jbeta primers went into the PCR. Libraries were prepared by immunoSEQ multiplex PCR; TCRdb keeps only in-frame clonotypes and omits some of them. The table lists some 150,000 clones, approximately 84% of them singletons. The sample comprised PBMCs. The source of these receptors is a woman between 40 and 50 years old in good health and CMV-seronegative.

The J gene is TRBJ2-5, the V gene TRBV13; 16 nucleotides match TRBD2. V lost 1 base to trimming and J lost 2 bases; unmatched junction nucleotides: 7. This CDR3 has 19 amino acids. Germline assignment: CDR1 PRHDT and CDR2 FYEKMQ (reference sequence). The CDR3 spells CASSLAGLAGGPYQETQYF. CDR3 coding DNA: TGTGCCAGCAGCTTAGCGGGACTAGCGGGAGGGCCCTATCAAGAGACCCAGTACTTC.

This chain's CDR3 is CASRGTGDKTQYF. The CDR3 DNA follows: TGCGCCAGCAGGGGGACAGGGGATAAGACCCAGTACTTC. The rearrangement links TRBV4-1 to TRBJ2-5; 10 positions agree with TRBD1. Germline V CDR1 and CDR2: MGHRA, YSYEKL. This CDR3 region has 13 residues. The V segment lost 6 bases and the J segment 6 bases; nucleotides outside the gene matches: 4.

Notes on this clone: An end of the junction differs from the germline gene, which may be a read error. The chain employs TRBV5-1 and TRBJ2-3, with unresolved D. Germline lookup yields CDR1 SGHRS and CDR2 YFSETQ. The CDR3 is 13 amino acids. The CDR3 sequence is CTSSFPVADTQYF. In nucleotides, the CDR3 is TGCACCAGCAGCTTCCCTGTCGCAGATACGCAGTATTTT.

The chain couples TRBV4-1 to TRBJ2-5, with 12 bases lining up with TRBD2. The CDR3 is 17 amino acids. The V gene's germline CDR1 is MGHRA and CDR2 YSYEKL. After removal of 0 bases from V and 5 bases from J, the junction contained 7 bases not matched to a gene. CDR3 amino acids: CASSQDRLAGVMETQYF. CDR3 nucleotide sequence: TGCGCCAGCAGCCAAGATCGACTAGCGGGAGTTATGGAGACCCAGTACTTC.

The chain couples TRBV27 to TRBJ1-1; the match to TRBD1 covers 8 bases. Unmatched junction bases numbered 9, after V lost 3 bases and J lost 3 bases. The CDR3 is 16 residues long. CDR1 is MNHEY and CDR2 is SMNVEV in the germline V gene (reference sequence). The CDR3 bases are TGTGCCAGCAGTTTTATTAGCCCCAGGGGGCACACTGAAGCTTTCTTT. Protein sequence: CASSFISPRGHTEAFF.

The chain combines TRBV15 with TRBJ2-3, with D uncertain. The CDR3 loop spans 12 amino acids. Germline V gene lookup returns CDR1 LNHNV and CDR2 YYDKDF (reference sequence). V was shortened by 1 base and J by 3 bases, with 2 bases between the two germline ends. The CDR3 loop is CATSRATDTQYF. The CDR3 nucleotides are TGTGCCACCAGCAGAGCGACAGATACGCAGTATTTT.

The V and J genes are TRBV28 and TRBJ2-1, with 9 bases fitting TRBD2. This CDR3 is 15 amino acids long. J was trimmed by 4 bases and V by 4 bases; bases with no gene match: 5. Germline values: CDR1 MDHEN, CDR2 SYDVKM. The CDR3 sequence is CASSSSGGNYNEQFF. In nucleotides, the CDR3 is TGTGCCAGCAGTTCCAGCGGGGGGAATTACAATGAGCAGTTCTTC.

This chain connects TRBV7-2 to TRBJ1-1, with D maybe TRBD1 (5 bases). The CDR3 is 16 amino acids. The V gene's germline CDR1 is SGHTA and CDR2 FQGNSA. V shed 5 bases and J shed 0 bases, with 16 bases lying between them. In nucleotides, the CDR3 is TGTGCCAGCAGCCCTTGGGGAGGGGTCATGAACACTGAAGCTTTCTTT. Protein: CASSPWGGVMNTEAFF.